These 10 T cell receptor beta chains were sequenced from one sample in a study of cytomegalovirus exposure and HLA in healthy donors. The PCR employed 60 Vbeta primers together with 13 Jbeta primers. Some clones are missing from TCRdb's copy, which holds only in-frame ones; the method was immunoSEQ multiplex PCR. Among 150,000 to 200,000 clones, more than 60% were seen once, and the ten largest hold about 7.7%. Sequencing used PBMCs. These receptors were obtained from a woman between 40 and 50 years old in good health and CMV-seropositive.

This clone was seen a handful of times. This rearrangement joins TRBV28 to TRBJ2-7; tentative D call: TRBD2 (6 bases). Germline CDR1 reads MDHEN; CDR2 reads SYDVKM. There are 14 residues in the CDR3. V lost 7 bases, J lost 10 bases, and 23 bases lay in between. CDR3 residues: CASTSAGGVAAQYF. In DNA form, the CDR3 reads TGTGCCAGCACCTCGGCCGGAGGGGTCGCCGCACAGTACTTC.

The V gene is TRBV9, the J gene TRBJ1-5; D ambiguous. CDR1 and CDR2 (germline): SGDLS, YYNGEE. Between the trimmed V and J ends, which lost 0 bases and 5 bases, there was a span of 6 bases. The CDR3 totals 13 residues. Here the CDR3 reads CASSVGGYQPQHF. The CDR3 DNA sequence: TGTGCCAGCAGCGTAGGAGGTTATCAGCCCCAGCATTTT.

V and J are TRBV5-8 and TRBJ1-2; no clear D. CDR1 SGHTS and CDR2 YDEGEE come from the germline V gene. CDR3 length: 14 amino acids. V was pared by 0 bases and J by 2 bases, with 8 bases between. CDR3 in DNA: TGTGCCAGCAGCTTGGGGAGGTTAAACTATGGCTACACCTTC. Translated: CASSLGRLNYGYTF.

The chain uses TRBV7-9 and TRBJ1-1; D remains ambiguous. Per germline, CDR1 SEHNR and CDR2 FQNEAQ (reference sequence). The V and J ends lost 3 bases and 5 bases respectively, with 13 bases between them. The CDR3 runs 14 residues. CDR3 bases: TGTGCCAGCAGCTTCTTGCCCCCGAGGACTGAAGCTTTCTTT. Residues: CASSFLPPRTEAFF.

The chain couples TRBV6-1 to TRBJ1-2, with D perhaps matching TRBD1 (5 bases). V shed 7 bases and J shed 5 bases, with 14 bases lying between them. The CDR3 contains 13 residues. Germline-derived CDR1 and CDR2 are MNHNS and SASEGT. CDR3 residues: CASKQGTIYGYTF. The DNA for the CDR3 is TGTGCCAGCAAGCAGGGAACTATATATGGCTACACCTTC.

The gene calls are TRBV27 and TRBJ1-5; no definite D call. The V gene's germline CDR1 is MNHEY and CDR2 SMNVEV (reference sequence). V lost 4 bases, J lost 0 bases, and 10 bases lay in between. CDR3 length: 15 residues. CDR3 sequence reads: CASSSTEYSNQPQHF. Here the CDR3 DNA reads TGTGCCAGCAGTTCAACAGAATATAGCAATCAGCCCCAGCATTTT.

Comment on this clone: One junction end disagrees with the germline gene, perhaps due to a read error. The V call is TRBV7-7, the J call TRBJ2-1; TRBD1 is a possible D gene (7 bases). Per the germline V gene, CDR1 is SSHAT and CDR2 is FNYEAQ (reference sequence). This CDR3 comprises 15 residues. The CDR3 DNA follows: TGTGCTAGCAGCTTAGGGGGCCCGGGAGCGAACGAGCAGTTCTTC. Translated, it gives CASSLGGPGANEQFF.

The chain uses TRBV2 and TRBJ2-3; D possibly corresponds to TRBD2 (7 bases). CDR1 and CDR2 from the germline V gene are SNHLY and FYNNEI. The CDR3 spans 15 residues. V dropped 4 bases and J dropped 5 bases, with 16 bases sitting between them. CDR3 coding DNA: TGTGCCAGCAGTGGAAATAGAGGGGGGGGAGATACGCAGTATTTT. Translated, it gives CASSGNRGGGDTQYF. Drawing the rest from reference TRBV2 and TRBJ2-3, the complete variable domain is EPEVTQTPSHQVTQMGQEVILRCVPISNHLYFYWYRQILGQKVEFLVSFYNNEISEKSEIFDDQFSVERPDGSNFTLKIRSTKLEDSAMYFCASSGNRGGGDTQYFGPGTRLTVL.

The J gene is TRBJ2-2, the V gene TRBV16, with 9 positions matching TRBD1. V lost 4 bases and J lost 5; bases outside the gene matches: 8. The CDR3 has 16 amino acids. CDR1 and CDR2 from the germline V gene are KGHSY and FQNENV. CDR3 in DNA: TGTGCCAGCAGCCCCCGCCCGGGACAGGGTACCGGGGAGCTGTTTTTT. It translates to CASSPRPGQGTGELFF. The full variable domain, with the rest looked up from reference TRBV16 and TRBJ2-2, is GEEVAQTPKHLVRGEGQKAKLYCAPIKGHSYVFWYQQVLKNEFKFLISFQNENVFDETGMPKERFSAKCLPNSPCSLEIQATKLEDSAVYFCASSPRPGQGTGELFFGEGSRLTVL.

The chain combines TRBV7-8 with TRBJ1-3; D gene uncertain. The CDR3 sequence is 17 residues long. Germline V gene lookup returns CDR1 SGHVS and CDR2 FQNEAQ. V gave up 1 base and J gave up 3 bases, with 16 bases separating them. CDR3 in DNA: TGTGCCAGCAGCTTAGTGAACAGAGCAAGTTTTGGAAACACCATATATTTT. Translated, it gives CASSLVNRASFGNTIYF. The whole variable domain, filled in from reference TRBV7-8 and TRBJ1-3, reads GAGVSQSPRYKVAKRGQDVALRCDPISGHVSLFWYQQALGQGPEFLTYFQNEAQLDKSGLPSDRFFAERPEGSVSTLKIQRTQQEDSAVYLCASSLVNRASFGNTIYFGEGSWLTVV.